A single TCR beta chain is shown here with its context. Its antigen remains unknown. The germline CDR1 and CDR2 sequences are MDHEN and SYDVKM. CDR3 size: 14 residues. Losses at the gene ends were 8 bases for V and 0 bases for J; bases not matched to a gene: 4. This sample is drawn from a study of shared clonotypes between healthy human individuals. On the study more broadly: CD8 memory received one plate per donor, CD8 naive two, CD4 memory three and CD4 naive three. Broader study findings: Sorted-subset sequencing was shown by rarefaction to be incomplete despite large depth.

Recent vaccinations or acute infections were absent in the healthy HIV-negative adult donors. Each cell subset's genomic DNA was divided evenly among several immunoSEQ plates. TCRdb's table, derived via immunoSEQ multiplex PCR, lists solely in-frame clones and lacks some. The sample contains 1.4 million to 1.5 million clones, roughly 96% of which appear only once. The sample comprised naive CD4+ T cells sorted from blood. Subset here: CD45RA+ positively selected. The sequence derives from a man younger than 40 in good health. The chain uses TRBV28 and TRBJ2-7; 10 bases match TRBD2. The CDR3 bases are TGTGCCAGCCTTCGGACTAGCGGCTCCTACGAGCAGTACTTC. It is translated as CASLRTSGSYEQYF.